This T cell receptor (beta chain) originates from a study of a mutant IDH1 vaccine in newly diagnosed glioma. Method: immunoSEQ multiplex PCR; TCRdb's copy keeps in-frame clones and lacks some. The table lists roughly 74,000 clones, 65% to 90% of them singletons. Details on this clone: Its antigen is still unknown.

The time point: week 23, last vaccination. What each vaccine dose contained was 300 ug of mutant IDH1 20-mer peptide, accompanied by topical imiquimod. The CDR3 has 14 amino acids. Germline CDR1 SGDLS, CDR2 YYNGEE. Trimming shortened V by 4 bases and J by 4 bases, and 14 bases separated the two germline ends. This sequence originates from a man in his thirties or forties with glioma. Some clones in this sample may be carry-over from other donors' samples. The V call is TRBV9, the J call TRBJ2-5; D is ambiguous. The specimen was PBMCs, collected from a glioma patient whose treatment included an IDH1 peptide vaccine. CDR3 residues: CASSLNLNPETQYF. The DNA of the CDR3 is TGTGCCAGCAGCCTCAATTTAAACCCAGAGACCCAGTACTTC. The full variable domain, rest sourced from reference TRBV9 and TRBJ2-5, is DSGVTQTPKHLITATGQRVTLRCSPRSGDLSVYWYQQSLDQGLQFLIQYYNGEERAKGNILERFSAQQFPDLHSELNLSSLELGDSALYFCASSLNLNPETQYFGPGTRLLVL.